This is a list of T cell receptor beta chains from one sample in a study of blood T cell repertoires in COVID-19. Repertoires were generated with immunoSEQ multiplex PCR, while TCRdb's copy carries only in-frame clones and drops some. This sample has about 73,000 clones; 81% occur once, and the top ten carry roughly 20%. Sequencing used peripheral blood. The receptors stem from a woman in her 70s with acute or convalescent COVID-19. CDR3s include the opening cysteine and the closing phenylalanine or tryptophan. The D gene is left open where the match is weak. Clone size is given for some rows only: seen once, a few or many times, or a class if the clone is expanded.

size	D	V	J	DNA	CDR3
-	TRBD1	TRBV7-9	TRBJ1-5	TGTGCCAGCAGCTCCGGACAGGGGGCGCCAGGGCAGCCCCAGCATTTT	CASSSGQGAPGQPQHF
-	-	TRBV5-1	TRBJ1-2	TGCGCCAGCAGCTTGAGGGGCCAGACGGATGGCTACACCTTC	CASSLRGQTDGYTF
-	TRBD1	TRBV27	TRBJ1-6	TGTGCCAGCAGTCCCGGACAGGGCATTATTAATTCACCCCTCCACTTT	CASSPGQGIINSPLHF
-	TRBD1	TRBV6-5	TRBJ2-7	TGTGCCAGCAGTCCTAGGGGGCGCCGTCAAAACGAGCAGTACTTC	CASSPRGRRQNEQYF
-	-	TRBV14	TRBJ2-3	TGTGCCAGCAGCCAAGGTTTAGGGGTCGGCACAGATACGCAGTATTTT	CASSQGLGVGTDTQYF
-	-	TRBV7-6	TRBJ2-1	TGTGCCAGCAGCTCCACTCTCTGGCGGGAACCGTTCTTC	CASSSTLWREPFF
once	TRBD1	TRBV2	TRBJ1-6	TGTGCCAGCAGTGTTCAGGGGGTTAATTCACCCCTCCACTTT	CASSVQGVNSPLHF
-	TRBD2	TRBV4-2	TRBJ2-7	TGTGCCAGCAGCCAGACACCCAGCGGGAGGTCTCGGGAGCAGTACTTC	CASSQTPSGRSREQYF
-	TRBD1	TRBV27	TRBJ2-1	TGTGCCAGCAGTATATTGGGACAGGGGGTTAGGCCTGAGCAGTTCTTC	CASSILGQGVRPEQFF
-	-	TRBV2	TRBJ2-1	TGTGCCAGCAGTGAGAGTCTAGCCACCTACAATGAGCAGTTCTTC	CASSESLATYNEQFF
-	TRBD2	TRBV5-1	TRBJ2-1	TGCGCCAGCAGCTCCGGACTAGCGGGAGGGGACAATGAGCAGTTCTTC	CASSSGLAGGDNEQFF
-	TRBD2	TRBV3-1/TRBV3-2	TRBJ2-1	TGTGCCAGCAGCCAAGCGCCCGGACTAGCGGGATTTAATGAGCAGTTCTTC	CASSQAPGLAGFNEQFF
-	-	TRBV18	TRBJ2-3	TGTGCCAGCCCACCAGCTCCTACCACAGATACGCAGTATTTT	CASPPAPTTDTQYF
-	-	TRBV6-5	TRBJ1-5	TGTGCCAGCAGATTAAGCAATCAGCCCCAGCATTTT	CASRLSNQPQHF
-	TRBD1	TRBV7-9	TRBJ2-1	TGTGCCAGCAGCTTAGTCTCCCAGGGGGCACGTGAGCAGTTCTTC	CASSLVSQGAREQFF
-	-	TRBV28	TRBJ1-4	TGTGCCAGCAGAGACATACAGGAGTTTGAAAAACTGTTTTTT	CASRDIQEFEKLFF
-	-	TRBV21-1	TRBJ2-1	TGTGCCAGCAGCCTACCCCCTAGCGGGAGAAACAATGAGCAGTTCTTC	CASSLPPSGRNNEQFF
-	TRBD1	TRBV3-1/TRBV3-2	TRBJ2-7	TGTGCCAGCAGCCACCTCTTTAAGACAGGGTACGAGCAGTACTTC	CASSHLFKTGYEQYF
-	TRBD1	TRBV6-1	TRBJ2-5	TGTGCCAGCAGTGACCGGGACAGGGGAAGTTGGGAGACCCAGTACTTC	CASSDRDRGSWETQYF
-	-	TRBV21-1	TRBJ2-7	TGTGCCAGCAGGATGACTAGCGGGAGGCCCGGCGAGCAGTACTTC	CASRMTSGRPGEQYF
-	-	TRBV29-1	TRBJ1-2	TGCAGCGTTAGGGGGGGAAATCAAGGCTACACCTTC	CSVRGGNQGYTF
-	-	TRBV5-4	TRBJ2-5	TGTGCCAGCAGAAGGGGGAGCGGGATAGGCCAAGAGACCCAGTACTTC	CASRRGSGIGQETQYF
few	TRBD2	TRBV14	TRBJ2-1	TGTGCCAGCAGCCCCTTGGGTAGCGGGAGATCCTACCAGTTCTTC	CASSPLGSGRSYQFF
-	-	TRBV27	TRBJ2-1	TGTGCCAGCAGGGGAGGGGGGTCGAGCTCCTACAATGAGCAGTTCTTC	CASRGGGSSSYNEQFF
-	TRBD2	TRBV11-3	TRBJ2-7	TGTGCCAGCCGGACGGGGCGGGAGGGCCTCCGCTCCTACGAGCAGTACTTC	CASRTGREGLRSYEQYF